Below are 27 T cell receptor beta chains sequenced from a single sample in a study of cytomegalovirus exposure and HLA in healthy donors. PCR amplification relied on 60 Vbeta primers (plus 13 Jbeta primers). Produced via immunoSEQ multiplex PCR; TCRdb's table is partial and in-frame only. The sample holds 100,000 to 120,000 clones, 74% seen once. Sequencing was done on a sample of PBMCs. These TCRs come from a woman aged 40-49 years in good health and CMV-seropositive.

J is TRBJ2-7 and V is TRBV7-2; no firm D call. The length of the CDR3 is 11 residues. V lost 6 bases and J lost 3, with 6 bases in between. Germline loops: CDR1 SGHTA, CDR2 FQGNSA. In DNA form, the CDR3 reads TGTGCCAGCAGTCGAGACTACGAGCAGTACTTC. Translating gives CASSRDYEQYF.

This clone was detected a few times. CDR3 nucleotide sequence: TGTGCCAGCAGCACCTTAAACGGGGGGGAGCTGTTTTTT. It translates to CASSTLNGGELFF. The chain couples TRBV9 to TRBJ2-2; D gene unclear. This CDR3 spans 13 amino acids. The V end lost 4 bases, the J end lost 8 bases, and 12 bases lay between the germline ends. CDR1 is SGDLS, CDR2 YYNGEE, per germline.

The CDR3 bases are TGTGCCAGCAGCCCCCCGGGGGGTAACTATGGCTACACCTTC. Translated: CASSPPGGNYGYTF. The gene calls are TRBV14 and TRBJ1-2; TRBD1 is a possible D gene (5 bases). V dropped 4 bases and J dropped 1 base, with 10 bases sitting between them. The CDR3 is made up of 14 amino acids. Germline values: CDR1 SGHDN, CDR2 FVKESK.

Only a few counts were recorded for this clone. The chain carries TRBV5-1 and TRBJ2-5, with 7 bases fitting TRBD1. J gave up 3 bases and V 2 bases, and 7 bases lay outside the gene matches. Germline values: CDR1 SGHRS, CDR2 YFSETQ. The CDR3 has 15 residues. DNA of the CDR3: TGCGCCAGCAGCTTCTCCGGGACAGCAAAAGAGACCCAGTACTTC. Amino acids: CASSFSGTAKETQYF. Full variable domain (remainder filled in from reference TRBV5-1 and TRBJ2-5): KAGVTQTPRYLIKTRGQQVTLSCSPISGHRSVSWYQQTPGQGLQFLFEYFSETQRNKGNFPGRFSGRQFSNSRSEMNVSTLELGDSALYLCASSFSGTAKETQYFGPGTRLLVL.

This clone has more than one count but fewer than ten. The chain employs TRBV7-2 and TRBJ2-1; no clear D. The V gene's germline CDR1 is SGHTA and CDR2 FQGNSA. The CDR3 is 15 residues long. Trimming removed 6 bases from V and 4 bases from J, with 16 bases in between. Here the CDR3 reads CASRVWAVPYNEQFF. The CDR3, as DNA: TGTGCCAGCAGGGTATGGGCAGTTCCGTACAATGAGCAGTTCTTC. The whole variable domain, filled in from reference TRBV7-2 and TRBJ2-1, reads GAGVSQSPSNKVTEKGKDVELRCDPISGHTALYWYRQSLGQGLEFLIYFQGNSAPDKSGLPSDRFSAERTGGSVSTLTIQRTQQEDSAVYLCASRVWAVPYNEQFFGPGTRLTVL.

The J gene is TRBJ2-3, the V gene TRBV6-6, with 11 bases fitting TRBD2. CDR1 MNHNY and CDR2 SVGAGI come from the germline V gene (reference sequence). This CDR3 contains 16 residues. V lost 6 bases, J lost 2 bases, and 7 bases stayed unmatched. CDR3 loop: CASRSTSGGFTDTQYF. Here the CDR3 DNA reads TGTGCCAGCAGATCCACTAGCGGGGGATTCACAGATACGCAGTATTTT.

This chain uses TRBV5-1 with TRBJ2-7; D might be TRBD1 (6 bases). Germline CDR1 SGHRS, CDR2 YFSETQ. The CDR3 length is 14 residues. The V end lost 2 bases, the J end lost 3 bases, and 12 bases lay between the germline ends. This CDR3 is CASSFTGSGYEQYF. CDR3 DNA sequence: TGCGCCAGCAGCTTCACAGGGTCCGGCTACGAGCAGTACTTC.

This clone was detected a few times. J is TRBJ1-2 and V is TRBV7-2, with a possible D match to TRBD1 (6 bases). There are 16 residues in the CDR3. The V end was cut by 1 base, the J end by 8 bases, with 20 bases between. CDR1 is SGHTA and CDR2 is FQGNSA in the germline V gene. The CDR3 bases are TGTGCCAGCAGCTTAGAGTTTCGGGGGGCTGAACGAGGCTACACCTTC. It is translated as CASSLEFRGAERGYTF. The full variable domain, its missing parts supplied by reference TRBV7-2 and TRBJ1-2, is GAGVSQSPSNKVTEKGKDVELRCDPISGHTALYWYRQSLGQGLEFLIYFQGNSAPDKSGLPSDRFSAERTGGSVSTLTIQRTQQEDSAVYLCASSLEFRGAERGYTFGSGTRLTVV.

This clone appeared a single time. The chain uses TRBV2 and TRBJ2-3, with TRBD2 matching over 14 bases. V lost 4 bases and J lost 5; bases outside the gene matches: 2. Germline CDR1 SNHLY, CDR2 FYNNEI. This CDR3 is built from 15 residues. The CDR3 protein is CASSGLAGGLDTQYF. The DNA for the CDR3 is TGTGCCAGCAGTGGACTAGCGGGAGGGCTAGATACGCAGTATTTT.

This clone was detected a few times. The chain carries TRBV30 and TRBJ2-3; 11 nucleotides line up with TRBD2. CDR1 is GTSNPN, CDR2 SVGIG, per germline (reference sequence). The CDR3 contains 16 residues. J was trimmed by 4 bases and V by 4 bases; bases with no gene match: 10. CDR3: CAWNGVSGGAADTQYF. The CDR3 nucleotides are TGTGCCTGGAATGGGGTTAGCGGGGGGGCCGCAGATACGCAGTATTTT.

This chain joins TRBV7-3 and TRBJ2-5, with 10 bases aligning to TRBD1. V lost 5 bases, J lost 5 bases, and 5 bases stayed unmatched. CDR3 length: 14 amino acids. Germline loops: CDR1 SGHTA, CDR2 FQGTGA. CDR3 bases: TGTGCCAGCAGCCCGACAGGGGGCGATGAGACCCAGTACTTC. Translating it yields CASSPTGGDETQYF.

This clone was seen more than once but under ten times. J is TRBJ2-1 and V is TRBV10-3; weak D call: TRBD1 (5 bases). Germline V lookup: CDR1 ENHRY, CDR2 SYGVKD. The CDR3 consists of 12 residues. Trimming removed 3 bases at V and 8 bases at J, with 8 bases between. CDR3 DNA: TGTGCCATCAGTGACAGGGCAGATGAGCAGTTCTTC. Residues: CAISDRADEQFF.

The CDR3 reads CASSILSSSPYEQYF. In DNA form, the CDR3 reads TGTGCCAGTAGTATCTTGTCCTCATCGCCCTACGAGCAGTACTTC. The chain carries TRBV19 and TRBJ2-5; D is unclear. The J call may not be correct, given that the DNA end is closer to TRBJ2-7. Germline assignment: CDR1 LNHDA and CDR2 SQIVND (reference sequence). The CDR3 runs to 15 residues.

CDR3 amino acids: CASSHPPLAGSDNEQFF. In nucleotides, the CDR3 is TGTGCCAGCAGCCATCCCCCACTAGCGGGTAGCGACAATGAGCAGTTCTTC. The rearrangement joins TRBV7-3 to TRBJ2-1; 9 positions match TRBD2. This CDR3 is built from 17 residues. Trimming took 5 bases from V and 5 from J; bases not matched to a gene: 13. The germline V gene encodes CDR1 SGHTA and CDR2 FQGTGA.

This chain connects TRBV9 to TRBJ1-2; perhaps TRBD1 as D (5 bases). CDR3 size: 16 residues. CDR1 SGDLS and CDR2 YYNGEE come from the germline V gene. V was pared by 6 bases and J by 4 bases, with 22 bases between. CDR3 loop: CASTGGSSPVLYGYTF. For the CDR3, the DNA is TGTGCCAGCACGGGGGGGAGCAGCCCTGTCCTCTATGGCTACACCTTC.

CDR3: CASSLLTVRNTEAFF. CDR3 nucleotides: TGTGCCAGCAGCCTATTGACAGTACGGAACACTGAAGCTTTCTTT. The rearrangement links TRBV7-3 to TRBJ1-1, with a possible D match to TRBD1 (5 bases). This CDR3 has 15 amino acids. Trimming took off 5 bases at V and 1 base at J, with 14 bases between the two ends. Germline V gene data show CDR1 as SGHTA and CDR2 as FQGTGA.

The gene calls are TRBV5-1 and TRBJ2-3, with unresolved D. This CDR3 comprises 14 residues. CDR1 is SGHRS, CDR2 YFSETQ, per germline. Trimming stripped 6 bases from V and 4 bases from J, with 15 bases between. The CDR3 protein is CASKKATVADTQYF. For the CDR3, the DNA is TGCGCCAGCAAAAAAGCTACGGTAGCAGATACGCAGTATTTT.

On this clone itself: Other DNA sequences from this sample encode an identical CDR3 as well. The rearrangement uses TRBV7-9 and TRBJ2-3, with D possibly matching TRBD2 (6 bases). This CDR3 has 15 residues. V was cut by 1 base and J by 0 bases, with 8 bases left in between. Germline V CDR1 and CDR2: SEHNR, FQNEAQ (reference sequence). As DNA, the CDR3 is TGTGCCAGCAGCTTAGTGGCGGGGAGCACAGATACGCAGTATTTT. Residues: CASSLVAGSTDTQYF.

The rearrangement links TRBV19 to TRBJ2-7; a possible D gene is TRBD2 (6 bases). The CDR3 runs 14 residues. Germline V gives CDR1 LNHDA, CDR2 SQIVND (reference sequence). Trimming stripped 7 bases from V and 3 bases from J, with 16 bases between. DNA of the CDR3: TGTGCCAGTAATGATCGGTGGGAGGACTACGAGCAGTACTTC. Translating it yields CASNDRWEDYEQYF.

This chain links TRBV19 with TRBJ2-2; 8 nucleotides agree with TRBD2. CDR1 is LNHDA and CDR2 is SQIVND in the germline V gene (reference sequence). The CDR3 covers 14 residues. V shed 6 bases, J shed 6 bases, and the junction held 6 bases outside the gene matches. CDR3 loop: CASSPAGVPGELFF. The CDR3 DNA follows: TGTGCCAGTAGCCCAGCGGGAGTCCCCGGGGAGCTGTTTTTT. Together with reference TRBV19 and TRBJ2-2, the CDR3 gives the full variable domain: DGGITQSPKYLFRKEGQNVTLSCEQNLNHDAMYWYRQDPGQGLRLIYYSQIVNDFQKGDIAEGYSVSREKKESFPLTVTSAQKNPTAFYLCASSPAGVPGELFFGEGSRLTVL.

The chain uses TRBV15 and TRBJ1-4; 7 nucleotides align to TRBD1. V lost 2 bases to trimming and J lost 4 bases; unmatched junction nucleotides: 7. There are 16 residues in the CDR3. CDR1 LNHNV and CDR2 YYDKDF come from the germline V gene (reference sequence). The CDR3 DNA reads TGTGCCACCAGCAGACCCAGCAGGGGGTTTAATGAAAAACTGTTTTTT. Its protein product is CATSRPSRGFNEKLFF.

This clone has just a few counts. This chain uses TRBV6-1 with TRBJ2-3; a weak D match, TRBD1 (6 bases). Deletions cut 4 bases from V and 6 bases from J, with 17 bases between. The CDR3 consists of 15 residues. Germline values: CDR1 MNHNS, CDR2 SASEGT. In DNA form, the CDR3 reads TGTGCCAGCAGTGTGGTACAGGGCTCGGTGGATACGCAGTATTTT. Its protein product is CASSVVQGSVDTQYF.

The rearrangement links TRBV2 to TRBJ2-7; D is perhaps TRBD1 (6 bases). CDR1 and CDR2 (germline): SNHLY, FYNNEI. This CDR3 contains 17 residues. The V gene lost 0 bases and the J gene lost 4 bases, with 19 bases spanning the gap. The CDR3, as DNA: TGTGCCAGCAGTGAAGCCCTCCCCGGGACACCCTTTTACGAGCAGTACTTC. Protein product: CASSEALPGTPFYEQYF. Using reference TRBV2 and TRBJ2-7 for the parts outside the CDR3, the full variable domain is EPEVTQTPSHQVTQMGQEVILRCVPISNHLYFYWYRQILGQKVEFLVSFYNNEISEKSEIFDDQFSVERPDGSNFTLKIRSTKLEDSAMYFCASSEALPGTPFYEQYFGPGTRLTVT.

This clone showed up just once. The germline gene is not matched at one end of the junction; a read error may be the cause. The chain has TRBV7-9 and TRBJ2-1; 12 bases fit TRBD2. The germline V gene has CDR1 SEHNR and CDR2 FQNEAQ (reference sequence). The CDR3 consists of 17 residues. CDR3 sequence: CSSSLARAASGRVEQFF. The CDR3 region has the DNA TGTTCCAGCAGCTTAGCTCGGGCGGCTAGCGGGAGGGTTGAGCAGTTCTTC.

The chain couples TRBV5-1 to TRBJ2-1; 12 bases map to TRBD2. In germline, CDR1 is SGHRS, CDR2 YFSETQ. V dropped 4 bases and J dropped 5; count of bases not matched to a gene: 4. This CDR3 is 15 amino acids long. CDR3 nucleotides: TGCGCCAGCAGCCTACTAGCGGGAGGCGACAATGAGCAGTTCTTC. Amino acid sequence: CASSLLAGGDNEQFF.

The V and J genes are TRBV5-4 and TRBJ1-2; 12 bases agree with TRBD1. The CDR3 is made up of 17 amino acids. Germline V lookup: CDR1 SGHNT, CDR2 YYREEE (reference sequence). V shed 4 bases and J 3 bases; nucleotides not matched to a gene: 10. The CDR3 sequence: CASSTLGQGAIDYGYTF. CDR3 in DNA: TGTGCCAGCAGCACGCTGGGACAGGGGGCTATCGACTATGGCTACACCTTC.

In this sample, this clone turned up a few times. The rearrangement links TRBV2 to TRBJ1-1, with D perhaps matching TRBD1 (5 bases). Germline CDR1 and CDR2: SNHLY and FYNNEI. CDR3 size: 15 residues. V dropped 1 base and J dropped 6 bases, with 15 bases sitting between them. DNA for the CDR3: TGTGCCAGCAGTGAAGTTCGGGCAGGGTGGGCTGAAGCTTTCTTT. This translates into CASSEVRAGWAEAFF.